Sequencing of this T cell receptor (beta chain) was carried out in a study of pediatric ulcerative colitis. Study observations and caveats: Acute severe colitis showed lower rectal diversity from clonal expansions.

Note on this clone: As yet, its antigen is unknown.

From germline, CDR1 is MNHEY and CDR2 SMNVEV (reference sequence). The length of the CDR3 is 14 residues. The V segment lost 1 base and the J segment 4 bases; nucleotides outside the gene matches: 3. Samples were sequenced at Survey level, maximum 500,000 reads. Profiling relied on immunoSEQ multiplex PCR, and the TCRdb table lists in-frame clones only, not all of them. The sample gives 15,000 to 20,000 clones, 80% of which show up once; about 7.6% is in the top ten. Rectal tissue came from one to two pinch biopsies taken at colonoscopy. The TCR was taken from a boy younger than 18 who was a control in a study of pediatric ulcerative colitis. The rearrangement joins TRBV27 to TRBJ2-7; 8 nucleotides align to TRBD2. What was sequenced was gut tissue. The CDR3: CASSLYSGTYEQYF. The CDR3 DNA follows: TGTGCCAGCAGTTTATATAGCGGGACTTACGAGCAGTACTTC.